This TCR beta chain appears in the sequencing data of a study of metastatic and nonmetastatic thyroid tumors (dated by TCRdb to 2018 to 2020). Background for the entire study: Repertoires were compared across peripheral blood and tumor or nodule tissue samples from malignant and benign thyroid patients.

This clone was detected ten times or more. The antigen it recognizes is unknown. Base qualities are not recorded, but no much larger clone differs from it by a single base. Before undergoing thyroid surgery, none of the patients had been given any kind of treatment. Patient clinical samples collected from about 2011 to 2018 were retrospectively analysed using T-cell receptor beta sequencing. Library preparation used PCR. The reads were generated on an Illumina HiSeq 4000. High-throughput sequencing was used to profile the TCR beta-chain CDR3 region of each patient. Concerning the study's data processing: A classifier to discriminate distant-metastatic papillary thyroid cancer patients was built from CDR3 differences across clinicopathological groups. The Shannon index was used to measure repertoire diversity, and the Morisita-Horn index was used to measure how similar tumor and blood repertoires were. The public reads were run again by TCRdb, first through fastp at Q25 and then through MiXCR, and only productive beta chains were kept. The V and J calls were determined by TCRdb, not by the authors. The sample includes 35,000 or so clones, with 18% observed a single time. Of the sample, under 15% falls within the top ten clones.

Results the study describes overall, beyond this receptor: In both blood and tumor samples, TCR beta diversity was reported to be significantly higher in malignant tumors than in benign nodules.

Relative to germline, V is missing 7 bases and J is missing 10 bases, with 15 bases of the junction outside any gene match. The CDR3, from cysteine to phenylalanine, totals 15 residues. CDR3 DNA only is kept here, 45 bases in frame from base 1. Via the germline V gene, CDR1 is ENHRY and CDR2 SYGVKD. The TCR comes from a male donor with papillary thyroid cancer or a benign thyroid nodule (not recorded which). Some clones in this sample may be carry-over from other donors' samples. The rearranged chain carries TRBV10-3 and TRBJ2-1, with 8 bases in between that match TRBD2. Material for sequencing was blood. The sequence in DNA is TGTGCCATCACCAGCGGCCGTATTACGGGGGGGGAGCAGTTCTTC. It translates to CAITSGRITGGEQFF.